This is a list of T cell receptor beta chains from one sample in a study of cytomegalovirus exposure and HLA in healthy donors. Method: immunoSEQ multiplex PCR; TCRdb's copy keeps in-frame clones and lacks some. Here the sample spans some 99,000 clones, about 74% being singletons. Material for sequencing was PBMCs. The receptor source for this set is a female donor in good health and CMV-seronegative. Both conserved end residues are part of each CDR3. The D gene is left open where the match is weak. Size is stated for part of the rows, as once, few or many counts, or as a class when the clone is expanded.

CDR3 protein: CASTPGGTGTGELFF; V gene: TRBV5-1; D gene: TRBD2; clone size: NA
CDR3 protein: CASSFGTGGSYEQYF; V gene: TRBV11-3; D gene: TRBD1; clone size: NA
CDR3 protein: CASSFGLAYEQYF; V gene: TRBV5-1; D gene: TRBD2; clone size: NA
CDR3 protein: CASSPWGGANNEQFF; V gene: TRBV11-3; D gene: NA; clone size: NA
CDR3 protein: CASSSAAGEYTGELFF; V gene: TRBV7-3; D gene: TRBD2; clone size: once
CDR3 protein: CASSLWGGSYEQYF; V gene: TRBV6-5; D gene: TRBD2; clone size: NA
CDR3 protein: CASSLGSTGSGNTIYF; V gene: TRBV5-4; D gene: NA; clone size: NA
CDR3 protein: CASSVLAGSLTGELFF; V gene: TRBV11-1; D gene: TRBD2; clone size: once
CDR3 protein: CASSPGLAGVLGGDTQYF; V gene: TRBV4-1; D gene: TRBD2; clone size: NA
CDR3 protein: CASSHDSTSTHEQYF; V gene: TRBV5-1; D gene: NA; clone size: NA
CDR3 protein: CASGLAGASNTGELFF; V gene: TRBV7-6; D gene: TRBD2; clone size: NA
CDR3 protein: CASSVNRGWNTEAFF; V gene: TRBV2; D gene: TRBD1; clone size: NA
CDR3 protein: CASSPGAGGKYNEQFF; V gene: TRBV9; D gene: TRBD2; clone size: once
CDR3 protein: CASSLGAGGVNTEAFF; V gene: TRBV11-3; D gene: TRBD1; clone size: NA
CDR3 protein: CASSPLRPSYEQYF; V gene: TRBV28; D gene: NA; clone size: NA
CDR3 protein: CASSEQGAAYEQYF; V gene: TRBV9; D gene: TRBD1; clone size: few
CDR3 protein: CASSTGTSGSYEQYF; V gene: TRBV7-8; D gene: TRBD2; clone size: NA
CDR3 protein: CASSFRGSNQPQHF; V gene: TRBV7-9; D gene: NA; clone size: NA
CDR3 protein: CASSPVTPGQPNYGYTF; V gene: TRBV4-1; D gene: TRBD1; clone size: NA
CDR3 protein: CASSGRDSMNTEAFF; V gene: TRBV6-5; D gene: TRBD1; clone size: NA
CDR3 protein: CATSREGAGGYYNEQFF; V gene: TRBV15; D gene: TRBD2; clone size: once
CDR3 protein: CASSPRTSGNTGELFF; V gene: TRBV19; D gene: TRBD2; clone size: NA
CDR3 protein: CASSIGGGRIEKLFF; V gene: TRBV19; D gene: NA; clone size: NA
CDR3 protein: CASSQGGTGELFF; V gene: TRBV5-1; D gene: NA; clone size: NA
CDR3 protein: CASSVEPGLDTEAFF; V gene: TRBV9; D gene: NA; clone size: once
CDR3 protein: CASSGTSGTPTREQYF; V gene: TRBV2; D gene: TRBD2; clone size: once
CDR3 protein: CASSVGPYRDNQPQHF; V gene: TRBV9; D gene: NA; clone size: NA
CDR3 protein: CASSQRRAEGHTQYF; V gene: TRBV4-2; D gene: NA; clone size: NA
CDR3 protein: CASGGVIEQYF; V gene: TRBV19; D gene: NA; clone size: NA
CDR3 protein: CASSLGGDTSTDTQYF; V gene: TRBV7-3; D gene: NA; clone size: few
CDR3 protein: CASSHVVWGRDLETQYF; V gene: TRBV4-1; D gene: NA; clone size: NA
CDR3 protein: CASSGSLLRGGSETQYF; V gene: TRBV19; D gene: NA; clone size: NA
CDR3 protein: CASSLGKGVTYEKLFF; V gene: TRBV5-4; D gene: NA; clone size: few
CDR3 protein: CRSQGRGRSNQPQHF; V gene: TRBV28; D gene: NA; clone size: NA
CDR3 protein: CASSVDAVAGIGGYTF; V gene: TRBV9; D gene: NA; clone size: NA
CDR3 protein: CATSRGQNGEKLFF; V gene: TRBV15; D gene: NA; clone size: NA
CDR3 protein: CASSSSALPGGVGQPQHF; V gene: TRBV28; D gene: NA; clone size: few
CDR3 protein: CASSPTGAGANVLTF; V gene: TRBV7-3; D gene: NA; clone size: NA
CDR3 protein: CAISESRDSGEAFF; V gene: TRBV10-3; D gene: TRBD1; clone size: NA
CDR3 protein: CASSSDRDETQYF; V gene: TRBV2; D gene: TRBD1; clone size: NA
CDR3 protein: CASSQGPAGGYNEQFF; V gene: TRBV4-2; D gene: TRBD2; clone size: few
CDR3 protein: CSVEVRGGTEAFF; V gene: TRBV29-1; D gene: NA; clone size: NA
CDR3 protein: CAVGTSGGPTDTQYF; V gene: TRBV5-1; D gene: TRBD2; clone size: NA
CDR3 protein: CASSLGGQGGSGANVLTF; V gene: TRBV5-6; D gene: TRBD1; clone size: NA
CDR3 protein: CASSPGDSGGAQYIQYF; V gene: TRBV13; D gene: TRBD2; clone size: once
CDR3 protein: CASSQFRGRGELFF; V gene: TRBV6-5; D gene: NA; clone size: NA
CDR3 protein: CASRLGAGGSYEQYF; V gene: TRBV5-4; D gene: TRBD2; clone size: NA
CDR3 protein: CASSLRTGATEQYF; V gene: TRBV7-2; D gene: TRBD1; clone size: NA
CDR3 protein: CSVYGQAANTGELFF; V gene: TRBV29-1; D gene: TRBD1; clone size: NA